This T cell receptor (beta chain) was identified during a study of identical twins. Study results and caveats: Researchers reported excess low generation probability among twin-shared out-of-frame alpha sequences. Memory repertoires lacked the insertion deficit that abundant cord blood beta clonotypes showed.

MiXCR, applied by TCRdb to the 5' RACE reads, yields one record per CDR3 protein. The table includes about 530,000 distinct CDR3 sequences, nearly 15% detected once. Germline CDR1 reads MNHEY; CDR2 reads SMNVEV (reference sequence). The V end lost 6 bases, the J end lost 0 bases, and 13 bases lay between the germline ends. This CDR3 contains 15 residues. A few counts support this clonotype. Its antigen is still unknown. In addition, the sample was reused for a study of yellow fever vaccine responses in identical twins.

The receptor comes from a woman younger than 30 in good health. This chain connects TRBV27 to TRBJ2-3; no clear D gene. The source material was CD4+ T cells sorted from blood. CDR3 protein: CASSSPTASTDTQYF. The CDR3 DNA sequence: TGTGCCAGCAGCAGCCCTACTGCTAGCACAGATACGCAGTATTTT.